A single T cell receptor beta chain is shown here with its context. Its target antigen remains unknown. Just one base apart from a much larger clone, this may be a read error. Lymph node samples came from the axillary draining lymph nodes of breast cancer patients. This sample is part of a study of breast tumors, draining lymph nodes, adjacent tissues (dated by TCRdb to 2015 to 2016). About the investigation overall: In breast cancer patients, the study compared the TCR beta repertoires of tumor, adjacent nontumor tissue and axillary lymph nodes. The study was designed to assess the relationships and possible T-cell exchange between tumor, surrounding tissue and draining lymph node repertoires in human breast cancer. Overall study results and their limits: Tumor and nontumor tissue repertoires were found to be significantly more similar in luminal-like than in basal-like breast cancer. Tumor T-cell repertoires showed less diversity than lymph node repertoires and more diversity than nontumor tissue repertoires, and tumor T-cell repertoires showed preferential V and J gene usage. Rather than being directly demonstrated, the conclusion that tumor T cells originate in lymph nodes was presented as consistent with a hypothesis. The data were considered consistent with most tumor T cells being derived from the lymph node and subsequently expanding within tumor tissue.

From the cysteine through the phenylalanine, the CDR3 covers 14 amino acids. CDR3 DNA is the only sequence kept; it has 42 bases, read in frame from the first base. The germline V gene supplies CDR1 MNHNS and CDR2 SASEGT. The sample was run on an Illumina HiSeq 2000. Multiplex PCR amplification was used to build the TCR beta chain libraries. The amplified TCR beta chain products were analyzed by high-throughput sequencing. The public reads were run again by TCRdb, first through fastp at Q25 and then through MiXCR, and only productive beta chains were kept. Rows with a matching CDR3 protein are joined into one entry that keeps the most common DNA and genes. This sample comprises 160,000 or so distinct CDR3 sequences, about 34% of them detected only once. The top ten hold 3.8% of the sample.

The rearranged chain carries TRBV6-1 and TRBJ2-5; 7 nucleotides in the junction match TRBD2. This clonotype was obtained from a female donor with breast cancer. Some clones in this sample may be carry-over from other donors' samples. Sequences were obtained from axillary lymph node tissue. The DNA reads TGTGCCGGCAGTTACTCAAGGGGAGGGGAGACCCAGTACTTC. This gives the protein CAGSYSRGGETQYF.